The 11 T cell receptor beta chains presented below share a single source sample, sequenced in a study of blood T cell repertoires in COVID-19. TCRdb's copy holds only in-frame clones and misses some; the assay was immunoSEQ multiplex PCR. This sample has about 120,000 clones, with approximately 87% found just once. Sequenced: peripheral blood. Source of these receptors: a woman in her forties or fifties with acute or convalescent COVID-19.

This clone appeared a single time. The chain has TRBV7-2 and TRBJ2-7, with 8 bases fitting TRBD2. Trimming at V came to 4 bases and at J to 6 bases, leaving 2 bases not matched to a gene. Germline lookup yields CDR1 SGHTA and CDR2 FQGNSA. This CDR3 is built from 12 residues. The CDR3 here is CASSSGGGEQYF. The CDR3 bases are TGTGCCAGCAGCTCGGGAGGGGGCGAGCAGTACTTC.

This chain connects TRBV7-9 to TRBJ1-5; TRBD1 aligns across 8 bases. After removal of 5 bases from V and 1 base from J, the junction contained 4 bases not matched to a gene. The CDR3 sequence is 15 residues long. CDR1 is SEHNR, CDR2 FQNEAQ, per germline (reference sequence). The CDR3, as DNA: TGTGCCAGCAGCACGGACAGGGAGAGCAATCAGCCCCAGCATTTT. It specifies CASSTDRESNQPQHF. The full variable domain, rest sourced from reference TRBV7-9 and TRBJ1-5, is DTGVSQNPRHKITKRGQNVTFRCDPISEHNRLYWYRQTLGQGPEFLTYFQNEAQLEKSRLLSDRFSAERPKGSFSTLEIQRTEQGDSAMYLCASSTDRESNQPQHFGDGTRLSIL.

This chain joins TRBV7-2 and TRBJ2-7; D perhaps matches TRBD2 (6 bases). This CDR3 has 14 amino acids. V lost 8 bases and J lost 3, with 17 bases in between. The germline V gene encodes CDR1 SGHTA and CDR2 FQGNSA. CDR3 sequence: CASGDFLASYEQYF. In DNA form, the CDR3 reads TGTGCCAGCGGGGACTTCTTGGCGAGCTACGAGCAGTACTTC.

J is TRBJ2-1 and V is TRBV19; D not resolved. The CDR3 is 16 amino acids. Germline V gives CDR1 LNHDA, CDR2 SQIVND (reference sequence). V shed 5 bases and J shed 0 bases, with 14 bases lying between them. The CDR3 DNA reads TGTGCCAGTAGTCCAGGAATTACCCTCTCCTACAATGAGCAGTTCTTC. This codes for CASSPGITLSYNEQFF.

J is TRBJ1-1 and V is TRBV7-2; TRBD1 aligns across 10 bases. CDR3 length equals 17 residues. J was trimmed by 6 bases and V by 4 bases; bases with no gene match: 14. Germline assignment: CDR1 SGHTA and CDR2 FQGNSA. This CDR3 reads CASSSTYYRDRGAEAFF. The CDR3 nucleotides read TGTGCCAGCAGCTCAACCTATTACCGGGACAGGGGCGCTGAAGCTTTCTTT.

The chain uses TRBV5-1 and TRBJ2-1, with TRBD2 matching over 7 bases. Germline V gene lookup returns CDR1 SGHRS and CDR2 YFSETQ. The trim removed 2 bases at V and 4 bases at J, leaving 6 bases unmatched. The CDR3 has 15 residues. CDR3 sequence (DNA): TGCGCCAGCAGCTTCAGCGGGACGCTATACAATGAGCAGTTCTTC. Protein product: CASSFSGTLYNEQFF.

This rearrangement joins TRBV9 to TRBJ2-3; TRBD1 might be the D (5 bases). Germline-derived CDR1 and CDR2 are SGDLS and YYNGEE. CDR3 length: 17 amino acids. V shed 4 bases and J shed 2 bases, with 20 bases lying between them. As DNA, the CDR3 is TGTGCCAGCAGCCCCCACCGAGGTGGGGCCCTCACAGATACGCAGTATTTT. Amino acids: CASSPHRGGALTDTQYF.

The chain has TRBV3-1 (or the pseudogene TRBV3-2) and TRBJ1-1; D call uncertain. Germline-derived CDR1 and CDR2 are LGHDT and YNNKEL (reference sequence). V was shortened by 1 base and J by 11 bases, with 11 bases between the two germline ends. The CDR3 covers 12 residues. The CDR3 loop is CASSQVAGQAFF. CDR3 sequence (DNA): TGTGCCAGCAGCCAAGTAGCCGGTCAGGCTTTCTTT.

V gene TRBV28 combines with J gene TRBJ1-6, with D possibly TRBD1 on 6 matching bases. The CDR3 has 16 residues. V gave up 5 bases and J gave up 7 bases, with 18 bases separating them. In germline, CDR1 is MDHEN, CDR2 SYDVKM. The CDR3 loop is CASSASVQGWNSPLHF. The CDR3 bases are TGTGCCAGCAGTGCAAGTGTACAGGGATGGAATTCACCCCTCCACTTT.

The V call is TRBV6-1, the J call TRBJ1-5, with D possibly matching TRBD1 (5 bases). V was pared by 6 bases and J by 4 bases, with 13 bases between. Germline lookup yields CDR1 MNHNS and CDR2 SASEGT. The CDR3 consists of 14 residues. CDR3: CASSRDSPNQPQHF. The DNA for the CDR3 is TGTGCCAGCAGCCGCGACAGTCCGAATCAGCCCCAGCATTTT.

The chain employs TRBV7-2 and TRBJ1-5; D gene uncertain. Trimming shortened V by 6 bases and J by 1 base, and 7 bases separated the two germline ends. The germline V gene has CDR1 SGHTA and CDR2 FQGNSA. The CDR3 is made up of 13 amino acids. The CDR3 nucleotides read TGTGCCAGCAGTAAGGAGAGCAATCAGCCCCAGCATTTT. This encodes CASSKESNQPQHF.